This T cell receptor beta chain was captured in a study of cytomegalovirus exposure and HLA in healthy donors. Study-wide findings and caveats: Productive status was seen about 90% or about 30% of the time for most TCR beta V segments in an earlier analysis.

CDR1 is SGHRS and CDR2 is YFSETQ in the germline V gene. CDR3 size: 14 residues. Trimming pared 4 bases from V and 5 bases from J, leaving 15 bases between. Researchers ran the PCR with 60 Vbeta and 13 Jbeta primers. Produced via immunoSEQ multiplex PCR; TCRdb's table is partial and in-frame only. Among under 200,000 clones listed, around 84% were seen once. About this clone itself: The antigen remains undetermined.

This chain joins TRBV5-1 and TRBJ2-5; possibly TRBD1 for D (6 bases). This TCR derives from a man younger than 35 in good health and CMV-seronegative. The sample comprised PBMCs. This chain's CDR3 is CASSPGGQLETQYF. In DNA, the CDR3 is TGCGCCAGCAGCCCAGGAGGACAGCTGGAGACCCAGTACTTC. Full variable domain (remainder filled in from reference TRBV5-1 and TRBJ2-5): KAGVTQTPRYLIKTRGQQVTLSCSPISGHRSVSWYQQTPGQGLQFLFEYFSETQRNKGNFPGRFSGRQFSNSRSEMNVSTLELGDSALYLCASSPGGQLETQYFGPGTRLLVL.